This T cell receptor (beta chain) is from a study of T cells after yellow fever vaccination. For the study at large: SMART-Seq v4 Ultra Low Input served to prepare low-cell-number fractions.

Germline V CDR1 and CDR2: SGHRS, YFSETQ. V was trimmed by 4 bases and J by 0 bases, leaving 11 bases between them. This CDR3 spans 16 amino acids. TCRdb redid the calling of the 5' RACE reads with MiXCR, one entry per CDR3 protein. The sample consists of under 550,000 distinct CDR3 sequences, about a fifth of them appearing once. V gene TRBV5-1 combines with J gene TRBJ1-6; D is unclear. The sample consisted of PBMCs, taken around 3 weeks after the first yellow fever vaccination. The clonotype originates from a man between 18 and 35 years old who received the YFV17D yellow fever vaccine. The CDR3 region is CASSPRTRSYNSPLHF. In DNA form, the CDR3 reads TGCGCCAGCAGCCCCCGGACCCGCTCCTATAATTCACCCCTCCACTTT.